This TCR beta chain was captured in a study of shared T cell receptors in the human thymus. This table comes from immunoSEQ multiplex PCR, and its TCRdb copy is limited to in-frame clones, with some not included. The repertoire holds approximately 660,000 clones, with approximately 87% as singletons. CDR1 and CDR2 (germline): SGHDT, YYEEEE. V shed 4 bases and J shed 6 bases, with 16 bases lying between them. The CDR3 has 15 amino acids. These data were likewise used in another study, on human thymus T cells. As that report states: Thymus was obtained from resections taken during corrective heart surgery. V and J genes seemed to be used with bias in thymic and blood repertoires.

The chain couples TRBV5-6 to TRBJ2-2; possibly TRBD2 for D (7 bases). Material: thymocytes. The sequence was obtained from a boy under two years old with a congenital heart defect. The CDR3 coding sequence is TGTGCCAGCAGCCTGGGGGGGCGTAGCCCCGGGGAGCTGTTTTTT. Protein: CASSLGGRSPGELFF. The whole variable domain, filled in from reference TRBV5-6 and TRBJ2-2, reads DAGVTQSPTHLIKTRGQQVTLRCSPKSGHDTVSWYQQALGQGPQFIFQYYEEEERQRGNFPDRFSGHQFPNYSSELNVNALLLGDSALYLCASSLGGRSPGELFFGEGSRLTVL.